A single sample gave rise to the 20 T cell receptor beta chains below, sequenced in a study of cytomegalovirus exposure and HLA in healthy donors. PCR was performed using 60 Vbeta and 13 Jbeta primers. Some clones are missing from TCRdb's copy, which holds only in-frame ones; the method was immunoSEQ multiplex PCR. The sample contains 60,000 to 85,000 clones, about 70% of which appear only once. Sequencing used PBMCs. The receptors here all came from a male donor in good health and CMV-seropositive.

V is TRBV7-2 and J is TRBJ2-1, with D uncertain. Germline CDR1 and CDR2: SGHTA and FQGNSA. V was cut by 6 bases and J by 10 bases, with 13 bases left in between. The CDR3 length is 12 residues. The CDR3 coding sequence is TGTGCCAGCAGTTTCCTACTTGTCGAGCAGTTCTTC. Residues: CASSFLLVEQFF.

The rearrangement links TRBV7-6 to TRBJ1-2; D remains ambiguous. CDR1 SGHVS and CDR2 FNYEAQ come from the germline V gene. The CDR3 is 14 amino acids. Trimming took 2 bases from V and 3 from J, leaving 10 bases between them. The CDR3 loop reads CASSLYTGYYGYTF. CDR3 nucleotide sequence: TGTGCCAGCAGCTTATATACTGGTTACTATGGCTACACCTTC.

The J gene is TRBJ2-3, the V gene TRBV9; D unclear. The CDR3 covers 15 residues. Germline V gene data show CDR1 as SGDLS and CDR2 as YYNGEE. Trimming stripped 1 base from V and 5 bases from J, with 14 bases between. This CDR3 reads CASSVTPSPGDTQYF. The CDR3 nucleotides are TGTGCCAGCAGCGTAACCCCGAGTCCTGGAGATACGCAGTATTTT.

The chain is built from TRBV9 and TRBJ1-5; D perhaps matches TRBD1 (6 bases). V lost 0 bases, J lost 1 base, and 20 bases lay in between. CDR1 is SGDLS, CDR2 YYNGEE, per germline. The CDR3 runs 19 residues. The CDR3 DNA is TGTGCCAGCAGCGTAGTTGCGGGGGCTAGGTCGTCGAGCAATCAGCCCCAGCATTTT. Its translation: CASSVVAGARSSSNQPQHF.

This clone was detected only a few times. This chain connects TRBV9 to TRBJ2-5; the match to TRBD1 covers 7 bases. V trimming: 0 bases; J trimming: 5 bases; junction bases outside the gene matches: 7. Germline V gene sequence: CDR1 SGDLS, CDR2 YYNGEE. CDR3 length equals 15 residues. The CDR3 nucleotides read TGTGCCAGCAGCGTAGAGGGACAGTTAGGGGAGACCCAGTACTTC. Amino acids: CASSVEGQLGETQYF. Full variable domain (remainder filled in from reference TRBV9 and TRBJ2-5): DSGVTQTPKHLITATGQRVTLRCSPRSGDLSVYWYQQSLDQGLQFLIQYYNGEERAKGNILERFSAQQFPDLHSELNLSSLELGDSALYFCASSVEGQLGETQYFGPGTRLLVL.

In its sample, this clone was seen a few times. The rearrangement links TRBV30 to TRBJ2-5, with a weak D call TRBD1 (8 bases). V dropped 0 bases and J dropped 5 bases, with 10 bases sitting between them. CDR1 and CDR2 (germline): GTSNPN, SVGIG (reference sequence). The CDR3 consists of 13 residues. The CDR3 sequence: CAWSVQGGETQYF. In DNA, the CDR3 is TGTGCCTGGAGTGTACAGGGGGGGGAGACCCAGTACTTC.

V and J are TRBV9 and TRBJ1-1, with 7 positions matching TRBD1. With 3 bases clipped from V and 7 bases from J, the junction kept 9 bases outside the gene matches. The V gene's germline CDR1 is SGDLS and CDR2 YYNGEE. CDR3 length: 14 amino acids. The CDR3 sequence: CASSASWDSREAFF. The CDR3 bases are TGTGCCAGCAGCGCGAGCTGGGACAGCCGTGAAGCTTTCTTT. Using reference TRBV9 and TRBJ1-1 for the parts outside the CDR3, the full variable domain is DSGVTQTPKHLITATGQRVTLRCSPRSGDLSVYWYQQSLDQGLQFLIQYYNGEERAKGNILERFSAQQFPDLHSELNLSSLELGDSALYFCASSASWDSREAFFGQGTRLTVV.

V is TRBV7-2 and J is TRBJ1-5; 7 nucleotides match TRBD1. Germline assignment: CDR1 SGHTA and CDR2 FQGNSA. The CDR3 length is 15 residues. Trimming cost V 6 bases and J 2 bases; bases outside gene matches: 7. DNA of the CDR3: TGTGCCAGCAGGCCAACAGGGGACGGCAATCAGCCCCAGCATTTT. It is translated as CASRPTGDGNQPQHF.

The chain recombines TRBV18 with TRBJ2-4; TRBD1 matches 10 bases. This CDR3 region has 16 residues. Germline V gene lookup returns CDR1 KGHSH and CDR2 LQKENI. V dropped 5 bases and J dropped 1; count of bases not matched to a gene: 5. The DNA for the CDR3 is TGTGCCAGCTCATCGACAGGGGGCGAGGCCAAAAACATTCAGTACTTC. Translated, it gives CASSSTGGEAKNIQYF. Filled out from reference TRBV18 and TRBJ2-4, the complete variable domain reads NAGVMQNPRHLVRRRGQEARLRCSPMKGHSHVYWYRQLPEEGLKFMVYLQKENIIDESGMPKERFSAEFPKEGPSILRIQQVVRGDSAAYFCASSSTGGEAKNIQYFGAGTRLSVL.

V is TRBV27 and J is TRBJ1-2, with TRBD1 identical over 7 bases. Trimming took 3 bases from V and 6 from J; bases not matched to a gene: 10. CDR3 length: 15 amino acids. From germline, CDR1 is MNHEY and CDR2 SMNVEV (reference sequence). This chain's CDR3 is CASSFGQGVWNGYTF. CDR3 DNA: TGTGCCAGCAGTTTTGGGCAGGGGGTTTGGAATGGCTACACCTTC.

CDR3 amino acids: CASRGAYEQFF. The CDR3 coding sequence is TGTGCCAGTAGAGGGGCCTATGAGCAGTTCTTC. V is TRBV19 and J is TRBJ2-1, with D possibly TRBD1 on 5 matching bases. The CDR3 totals 11 residues. V lost 6 bases and J lost 8, with 8 bases in between. From germline, CDR1 is LNHDA and CDR2 SQIVND (reference sequence).

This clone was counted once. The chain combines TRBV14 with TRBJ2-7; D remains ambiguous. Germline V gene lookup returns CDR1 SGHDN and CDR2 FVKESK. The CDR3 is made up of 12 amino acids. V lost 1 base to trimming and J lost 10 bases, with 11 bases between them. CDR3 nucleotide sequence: TGTGCCAGCAGCCAAGGTATCCGGTACCAGTACTTC. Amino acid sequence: CASSQGIRYQYF.

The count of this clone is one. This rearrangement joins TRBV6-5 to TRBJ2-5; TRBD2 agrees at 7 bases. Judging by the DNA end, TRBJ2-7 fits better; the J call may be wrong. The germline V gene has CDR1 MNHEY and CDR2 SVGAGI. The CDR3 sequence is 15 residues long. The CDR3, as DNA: TGTGCCAGCAGGCCCCGGGGCGGGAGATATTACGAGCAGTACTTC. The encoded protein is CASRPRGGRYYEQYF.

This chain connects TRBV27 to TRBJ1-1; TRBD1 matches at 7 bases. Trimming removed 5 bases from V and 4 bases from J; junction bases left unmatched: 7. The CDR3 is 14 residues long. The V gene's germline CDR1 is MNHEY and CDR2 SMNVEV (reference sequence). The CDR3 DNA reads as TGTGCCAGCAGTACAAAGACAGGGAGCACTGAAGCTTTCTTT. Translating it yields CASSTKTGSTEAFF.

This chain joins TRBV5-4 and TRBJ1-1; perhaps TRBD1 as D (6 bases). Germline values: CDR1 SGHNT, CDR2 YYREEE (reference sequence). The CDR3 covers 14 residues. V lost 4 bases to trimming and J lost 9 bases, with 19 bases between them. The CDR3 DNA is TGTGCCAGCAGCGAGGACCGAAGGGGGTCAAAAGCTTTCTTT. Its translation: CASSEDRRGSKAFF.

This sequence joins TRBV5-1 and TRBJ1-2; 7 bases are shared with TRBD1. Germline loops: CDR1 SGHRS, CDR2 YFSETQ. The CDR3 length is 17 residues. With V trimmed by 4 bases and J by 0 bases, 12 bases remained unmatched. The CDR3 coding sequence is TGCGCCAGCAGCCCCGTCCCGGGACAGAGGACTAACTATGGCTACACCTTC. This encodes CASSPVPGQRTNYGYTF.

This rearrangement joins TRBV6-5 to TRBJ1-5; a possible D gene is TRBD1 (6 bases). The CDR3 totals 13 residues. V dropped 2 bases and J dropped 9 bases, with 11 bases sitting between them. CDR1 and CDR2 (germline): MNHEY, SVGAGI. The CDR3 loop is CASSYRRGLPQHF. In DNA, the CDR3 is TGTGCCAGCAGTTACCGCAGGGGATTGCCCCAGCATTTT.

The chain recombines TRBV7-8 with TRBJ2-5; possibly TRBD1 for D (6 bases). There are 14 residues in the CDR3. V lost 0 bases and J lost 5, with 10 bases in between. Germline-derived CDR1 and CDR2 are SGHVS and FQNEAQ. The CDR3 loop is CASSLAGTSETQYF. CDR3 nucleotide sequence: TGTGCCAGCAGCTTAGCCGGGACATCGGAGACCCAGTACTTC.

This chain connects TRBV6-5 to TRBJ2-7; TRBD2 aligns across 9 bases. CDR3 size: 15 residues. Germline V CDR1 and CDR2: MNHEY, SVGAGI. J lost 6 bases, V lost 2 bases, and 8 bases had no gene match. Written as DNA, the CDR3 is TGTGCCAGCAGTTACAGCGGGCGGGGGGGCCGCGAGCAGTACTTC. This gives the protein CASSYSGRGGREQYF.

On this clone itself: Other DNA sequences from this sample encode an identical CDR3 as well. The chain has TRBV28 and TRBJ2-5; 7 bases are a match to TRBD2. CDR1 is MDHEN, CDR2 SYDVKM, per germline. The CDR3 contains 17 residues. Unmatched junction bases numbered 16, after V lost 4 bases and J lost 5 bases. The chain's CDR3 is CASSSMSGGDTRETQYF. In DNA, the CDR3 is TGTGCCAGCAGTTCCATGTCGGGGGGAGATACACGGGAGACCCAGTACTTC. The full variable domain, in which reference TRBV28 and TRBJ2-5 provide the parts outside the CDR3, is DVKVTQSSRYLVKRTGEKVFLECVQDMDHENMFWYRQDPGLGLRLIYFSYDVKMKEKGDIPEGYSVSREKKERFSLILESASTNQTSMYLCASSSMSGGDTRETQYFGPGTRLLVL.